This T cell receptor (beta chain) was documented in a study of T cell responses to AZD1222 COVID-19 vaccine. The V and J ends lost 3 bases and 6 bases, in that order; junction bases with no gene match: 8. This CDR3 comprises 15 residues. Measured with immunoSEQ multiplex PCR; TCRdb has only the in-frame clones, and not every one. The table records 95,000 to 100,000 clones, roughly 86% of them present only once. This clone has a handful of counts. The TCR comes from an adult who received the AZD1222 COVID-19 vaccine. V gene TRBV5-3 combines with J gene TRBJ1-4; TRBD1 matches 7 bases. TRBV5-3 belongs to the ORF category, with a function that is uncertain. The specimen comprised peripheral blood, sampled 28 days after the second AZD1222 dose. The CDR3 region has the DNA TGTGCCAGAAGCTGGGGACAGTCCTTCCATGAAAAACTGTTTTTT. This encodes CARSWGQSFHEKLFF.